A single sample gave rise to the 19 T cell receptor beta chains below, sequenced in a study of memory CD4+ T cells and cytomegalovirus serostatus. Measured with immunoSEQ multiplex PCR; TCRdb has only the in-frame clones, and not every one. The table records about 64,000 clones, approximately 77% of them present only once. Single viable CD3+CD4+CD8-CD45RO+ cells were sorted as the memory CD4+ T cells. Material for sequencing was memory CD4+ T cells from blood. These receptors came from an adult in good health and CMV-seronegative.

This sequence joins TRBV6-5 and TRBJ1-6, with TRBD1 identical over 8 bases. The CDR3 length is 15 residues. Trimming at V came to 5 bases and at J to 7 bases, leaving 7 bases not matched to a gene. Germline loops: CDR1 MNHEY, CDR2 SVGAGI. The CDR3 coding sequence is TGTGCCAGCAGTACATGGGACAGGAAAAATTCACCCCTCCACTTT. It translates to CASSTWDRKNSPLHF.

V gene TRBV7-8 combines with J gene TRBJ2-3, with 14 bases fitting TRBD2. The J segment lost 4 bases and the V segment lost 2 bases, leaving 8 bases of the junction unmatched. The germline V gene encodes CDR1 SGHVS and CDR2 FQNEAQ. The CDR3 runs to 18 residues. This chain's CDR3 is CASSLWPGTSGGADTQYF. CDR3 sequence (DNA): TGTGCCAGCAGCTTATGGCCTGGGACTAGCGGGGGAGCAGATACGCAGTATTTT.

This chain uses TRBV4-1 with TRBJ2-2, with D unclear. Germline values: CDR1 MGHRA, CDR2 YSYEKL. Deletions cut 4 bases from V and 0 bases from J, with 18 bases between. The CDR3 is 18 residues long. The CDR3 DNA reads TGCGCCAGCAGCCCGTGGACCCCGAGGATAGCGAACACCGGGGAGCTGTTTTTT. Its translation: CASSPWTPRIANTGELFF.

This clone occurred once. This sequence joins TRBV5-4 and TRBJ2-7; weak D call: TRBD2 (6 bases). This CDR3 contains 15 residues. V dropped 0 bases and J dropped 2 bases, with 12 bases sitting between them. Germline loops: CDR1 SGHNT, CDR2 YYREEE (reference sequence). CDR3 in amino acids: CASSLGGTYTYEQYF. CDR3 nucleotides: TGTGCCAGCAGCTTGGGGGGGACTTATACCTACGAGCAGTACTTC.

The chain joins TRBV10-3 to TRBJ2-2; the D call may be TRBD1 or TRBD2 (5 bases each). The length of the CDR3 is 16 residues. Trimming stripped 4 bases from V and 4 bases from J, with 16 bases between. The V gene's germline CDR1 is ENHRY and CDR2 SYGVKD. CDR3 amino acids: CAISGESAGPTGELFF. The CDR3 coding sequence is TGTGCCATCAGTGGGGAGTCTGCAGGGCCCACCGGGGAGCTGTTTTTT.

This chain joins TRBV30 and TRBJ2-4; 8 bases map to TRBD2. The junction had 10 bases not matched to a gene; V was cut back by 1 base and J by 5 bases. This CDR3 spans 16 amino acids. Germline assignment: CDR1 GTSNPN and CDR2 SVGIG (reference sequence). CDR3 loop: CAWSGGGSGKENIQYF. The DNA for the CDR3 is TGTGCCTGGAGTGGGGGGGGTAGCGGGAAGGAAAACATTCAGTACTTC.

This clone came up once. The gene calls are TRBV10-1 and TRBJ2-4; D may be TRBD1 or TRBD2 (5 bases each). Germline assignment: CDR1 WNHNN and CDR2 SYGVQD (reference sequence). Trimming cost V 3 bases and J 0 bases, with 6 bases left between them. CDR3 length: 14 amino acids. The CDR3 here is CASSEGTAKNIQYF. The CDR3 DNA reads TGCGCCAGCAGTGAAGGGACAGCCAAAAACATTCAGTACTTC.

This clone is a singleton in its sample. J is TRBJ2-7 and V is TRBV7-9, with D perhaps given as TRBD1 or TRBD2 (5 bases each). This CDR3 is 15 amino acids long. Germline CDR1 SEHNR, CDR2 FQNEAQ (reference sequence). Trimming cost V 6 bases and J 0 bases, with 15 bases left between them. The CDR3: CASSRGAGPSYEQYF. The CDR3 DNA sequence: TGTGCCAGCAGTCGAGGGGCCGGGCCCTCCTACGAGCAGTACTTC. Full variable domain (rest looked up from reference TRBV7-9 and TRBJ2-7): DTGVSQNPRHKITKRGQNVTFRCDPISEHNRLYWYRQTLGQGPEFLTYFQNEAQLEKSRLLSDRFSAERPKGSFSTLEIQRTEQGDSAMYLCASSRGAGPSYEQYFGPGTRLTVT.

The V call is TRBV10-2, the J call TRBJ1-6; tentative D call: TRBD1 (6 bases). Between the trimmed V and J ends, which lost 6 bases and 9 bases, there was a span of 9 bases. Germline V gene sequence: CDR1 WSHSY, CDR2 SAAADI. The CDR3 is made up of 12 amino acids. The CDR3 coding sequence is TGCGCCAGCAGACAGGGAAGTTCACCCCTCCACTTT. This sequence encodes CASRQGSSPLHF.

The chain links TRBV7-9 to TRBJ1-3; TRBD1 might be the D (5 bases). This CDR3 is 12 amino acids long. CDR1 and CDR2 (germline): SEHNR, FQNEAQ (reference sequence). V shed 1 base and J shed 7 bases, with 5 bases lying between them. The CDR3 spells CASSLEGNTIYF. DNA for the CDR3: TGTGCCAGCAGCTTAGAGGGGAACACCATATATTTT.

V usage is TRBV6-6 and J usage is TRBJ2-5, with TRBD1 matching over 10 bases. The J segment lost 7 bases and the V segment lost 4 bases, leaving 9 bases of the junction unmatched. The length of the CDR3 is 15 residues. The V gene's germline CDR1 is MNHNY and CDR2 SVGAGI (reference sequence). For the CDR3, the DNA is TGTGCCAGCAGTTCCGGACAGGGGGAGGGCGGGACCCAGTACTTC. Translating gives CASSSGQGEGGTQYF.

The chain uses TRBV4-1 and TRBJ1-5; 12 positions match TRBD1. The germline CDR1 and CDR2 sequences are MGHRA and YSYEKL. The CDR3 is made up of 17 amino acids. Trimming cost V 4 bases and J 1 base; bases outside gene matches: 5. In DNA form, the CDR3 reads TGCGCCAGCAGCCTGGGACAGGGGGCGCGAAGCAATCAGCCCCAGCATTTT. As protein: CASSLGQGARSNQPQHF.

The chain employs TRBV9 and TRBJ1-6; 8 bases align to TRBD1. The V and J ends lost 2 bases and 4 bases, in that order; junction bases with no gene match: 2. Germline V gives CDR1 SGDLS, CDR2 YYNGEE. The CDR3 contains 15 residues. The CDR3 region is CASSVRTGYNSPLHF. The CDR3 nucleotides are TGTGCCAGCAGCGTGAGGACAGGGTATAATTCACCCCTCCACTTT.

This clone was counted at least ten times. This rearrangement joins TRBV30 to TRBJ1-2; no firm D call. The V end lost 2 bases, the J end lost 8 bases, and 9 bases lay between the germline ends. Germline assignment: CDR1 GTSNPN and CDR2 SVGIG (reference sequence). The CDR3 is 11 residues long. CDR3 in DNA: TGTGCCTGGAGTCTCCAGTCCGGCTACACCTTC. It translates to CAWSLQSGYTF.

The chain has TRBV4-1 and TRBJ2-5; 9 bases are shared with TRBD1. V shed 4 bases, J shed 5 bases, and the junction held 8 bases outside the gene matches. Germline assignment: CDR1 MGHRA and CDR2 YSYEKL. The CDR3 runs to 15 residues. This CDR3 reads CASSRGQGEVETQYF. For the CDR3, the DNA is TGCGCCAGCAGCCGGGGACAGGGAGAGGTGGAGACCCAGTACTTC.

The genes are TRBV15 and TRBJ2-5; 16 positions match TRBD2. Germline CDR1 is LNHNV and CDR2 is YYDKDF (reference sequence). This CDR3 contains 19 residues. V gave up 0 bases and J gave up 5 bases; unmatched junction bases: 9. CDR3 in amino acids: CATSREPGTSGGARETQYF. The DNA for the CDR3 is TGTGCCACCAGCAGAGAACCCGGGACTAGCGGGGGGGCCAGGGAGACCCAGTACTTC. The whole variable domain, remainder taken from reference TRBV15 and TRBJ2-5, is DAMVIQNPRYQVTQFGKPVTLSCSQTLNHNVMYWYQQKSSQAPKLLFHYYDKDFNNEADTPDNFQSRRPNTSFCFLDIRSPGLGDTAMYLCATSREPGTSGGARETQYFGPGTRLLVL.

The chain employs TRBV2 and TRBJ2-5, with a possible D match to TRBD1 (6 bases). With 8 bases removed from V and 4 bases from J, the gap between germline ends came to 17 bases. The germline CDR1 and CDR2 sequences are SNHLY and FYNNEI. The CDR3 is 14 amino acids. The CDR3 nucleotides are TGTGCCAGCCGTGTAACAGGGATAATAGAGACCCAGTACTTC. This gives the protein CASRVTGIIETQYF.

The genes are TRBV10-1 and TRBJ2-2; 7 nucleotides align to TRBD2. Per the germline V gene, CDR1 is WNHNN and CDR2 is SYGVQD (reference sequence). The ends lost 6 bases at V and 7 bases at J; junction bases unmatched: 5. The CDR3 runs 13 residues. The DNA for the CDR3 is TGCGCCAGCAGCTCTAGCGGCCACGGGGAGCTGTTTTTT. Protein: CASSSSGHGELFF.

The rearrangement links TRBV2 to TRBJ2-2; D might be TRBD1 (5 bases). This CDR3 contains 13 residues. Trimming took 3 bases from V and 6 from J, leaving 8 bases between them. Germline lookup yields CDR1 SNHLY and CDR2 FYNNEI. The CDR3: CASSEVRAGELFF. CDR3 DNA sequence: TGTGCCAGCAGTGAGGTCAGGGCCGGGGAGCTGTTTTTT.